Listed below are T cell receptor beta chains from one sample, sequenced in a study of T-cell reconstitution after alpha-beta-depleted transplantation in children. TCRdb analysed the PCR reads with MiXCR anew, one entry per CDR3 protein. The data contain about 610,000 distinct CDR3 sequences, under 12% of them singletons. This material consisted of PBMCs from the stem cell graft donor, taken from the stem cell graft. The receptor source for this set is a human donor who donated a stem cell graft to a child with acute myeloid leukemia. Each CDR3 is given with its conserved first and last residue. D genes are given only for firm matches. Size is omitted from some rows. Given values are once, few, many or a class for expanded clones.

TRBV7-2	TRBJ2-7	NA	NA	TGTGCCAGCAGCTCCTCAGGCTATCGGCCTATATTGAACGAGCAGTACTTC	CASSSSGYRPILNEQYF
TRBV24-1	TRBJ2-1	TRBD2	NA	TGTGCCACCAGTGACTGGACTAGCGGGAGAACCGGTGAGCAGTTCTTC	CATSDWTSGRTGEQFF
TRBV29-1	TRBJ2-7	TRBD2	many	TGCAGCGTTGGACGTGAACCCGGGGGGATTTCCTACGAGCAGTACTTC	CSVGREPGGISYEQYF
TRBV20-1	TRBJ2-1	TRBD2	few	TGCAGTGCCCACAAACCTAGCGGGAGTGAGAATGAGCAGTTCTTC	CSAHKPSGSENEQFF
TRBV20-1	TRBJ2-1	TRBD2	NA	TGCAGTGCCTCCCCCACTAGCGGGAGTAGGGCTTACAATGAGCAGTTCTTC	CSASPTSGSRAYNEQFF
TRBV25-1	TRBJ2-5	TRBD1	few	TGTGCCAGCAGTGAACCTACAGGGGTGGGGAAGACCCAGTACTTC	CASSEPTGVGKTQYF
TRBV19	TRBJ2-1	TRBD1	many	TGTGCCAGTAGTCCCACGACAGGGTTCAATGAGCAGTTCTTC	CASSPTTGFNEQFF
TRBV28	TRBJ2-3	TRBD2	NA	TGTGCCAGCAGTTTAAGGGGGCGACTAGCGGGTGCAGATACGCAGTATTTT	CASSLRGRLAGADTQYF
TRBV20-1	TRBJ2-3	NA	NA	TGCAGTCCCCGGGGCTCGGCCTACACAGATACGCAGTATTTT	CSPRGSAYTDTQYF
TRBV11-1	TRBJ2-6	NA	NA	TGTGCCAGCAGCTCCGGAGTAGCTGGGGCCAACGTCCTGACTTTC	CASSSGVAGANVLTF
TRBV7-9	TRBJ1-1	NA	NA	TGTGCCAGCAGCTTAGCGGGGGATAGGAGTGAAGCTTTCTTT	CASSLAGDRSEAFF
TRBV14	TRBJ2-1	NA	NA	TGTGCCAGCAGCCCGGGACGTGGGATACGCAATGAGCAGTTCTTC	CASSPGRGIRNEQFF
TRBV12-5	TRBJ1-1	NA	NA	TGTGCTAGTGGTCCCCAGGGGACGGGCCAAGCTTTCTTT	CASGPQGTGQAFF
TRBV29-1	TRBJ2-1	TRBD2	NA	TGCAGCTCGCTGGGACTAGCGGGCGAATCCTACAATGAGCAGTTCTTC	CSSLGLAGESYNEQFF
TRBV5-1	TRBJ1-6	NA	few	TGCGCCAGCAGCTTGGAAACGGGATCTAATTCACCCCTCCACTTT	CASSLETGSNSPLHF
TRBV6-2/TRBV6-3	TRBJ2-1	NA	many	TGTGCCAGCACCCTCCCTAGCGCCCTTCAGGGGAATGAGCAGTTCTTC	CASTLPSALQGNEQFF
TRBV5-5	TRBJ2-7	TRBD2	few	TGTGCCAGCAGCTTGGGCTGGGGTAGCGGGAGTCTTGGACAGTACTTC	CASSLGWGSGSLGQYF
TRBV27	TRBJ2-3	NA	many	TGTGCCAGCAGTTTATCGGAAACCACAGATACGCAGTATTTT	CASSLSETTDTQYF
TRBV5-1	TRBJ1-1	NA	NA	TGCGCCAGCAGCTCTACGGCAGGGTCAGGCACTGAAGCTTTCTTT	CASSSTAGSGTEAFF
TRBV25-1	TRBJ1-3	NA	NA	TGTGCCAGCCTCGGGGGGCTTGGAAACACCATATATTTT	CASLGGLGNTIYF